These 19 T cell receptor beta chains were sequenced from one sample in a study of T cell responses to AZD1222 COVID-19 vaccine. The data were produced by immunoSEQ multiplex PCR, yet TCRdb's version contains in-frame clones alone and is incomplete. The sample includes under 150,000 clones, 85% to 95% of them seen just once. The sample consisted of peripheral blood, taken on day 0 of AZD1222 vaccination. The receptors come from an adult in good health.

The chain is built from TRBV7-3 and TRBJ2-3; D is unresolved. CDR1 is SGHTA and CDR2 is FQGTGA in the germline V gene. Trimming pared 3 bases from V and 2 bases from J, leaving 12 bases between. The CDR3 consists of 15 residues. DNA for the CDR3: TGTGCCAGCAGCTTCGGATCCCTCGTCACAGATACGCAGTATTTT. It specifies CASSFGSLVTDTQYF.

This clone was detected once. This rearrangement joins TRBV5-1 to TRBJ2-7; TRBD1 matches at 9 bases. Trimming cost V 7 bases and J 0 bases; bases outside gene matches: 8. The CDR3 is 15 amino acids. Germline V gene lookup returns CDR1 SGHRS and CDR2 YFSETQ. The CDR3 here is CASQLRGQGSYEQYF. The CDR3 bases are TGCGCCAGCCAACTCCGGGGACAGGGCTCCTACGAGCAGTACTTC.

The rearrangement uses TRBV5-1 and TRBJ1-6; 8 nucleotides match TRBD1. Germline V lookup: CDR1 SGHRS, CDR2 YFSETQ. This CDR3 has 15 amino acids. The junction had 7 bases not matched to a gene; V was cut back by 3 bases and J by 8 bases. The DNA for the CDR3 is TGCGCCAGCAGCTCCGGACAGGGCATTGATTCACCCCTCCACTTT. The encoded protein is CASSSGQGIDSPLHF. Using reference TRBV5-1 and TRBJ1-6 for the parts outside the CDR3, the full variable domain is KAGVTQTPRYLIKTRGQQVTLSCSPISGHRSVSWYQQTPGQGLQFLFEYFSETQRNKGNFPGRFSGRQFSNSRSEMNVSTLELGDSALYLCASSSGQGIDSPLHFGNGTRLTVT.

V usage is TRBV5-6 and J usage is TRBJ1-5, with D possibly being TRBD1 (5 bases). The V gene lost 0 bases and the J gene lost 8 bases, with 15 bases spanning the gap. Germline-derived CDR1 and CDR2 are SGHDT and YYEEEE. The CDR3 consists of 15 residues. CDR3 in amino acids: CASSLAGGRGKPQHF. In DNA form, the CDR3 reads TGTGCCAGCAGCTTGGCGGGGGGACGGGGCAAGCCCCAGCATTTT.

This chain's CDR3 is CASSPSQGSLAAKNIQYF. The CDR3 DNA reads as TGCGCCAGCAGCCCTTCACAGGGATCCCTTGCGGCCAAAAACATTCAGTACTTC. J is TRBJ2-4 and V is TRBV5-1; a possible D gene is TRBD1 (6 bases). The V gene lost 4 bases and the J gene lost 1 base, with 21 bases spanning the gap. Germline CDR1 is SGHRS and CDR2 is YFSETQ. The CDR3 loop spans 18 amino acids.

This sequence joins TRBV6-6 and TRBJ2-2; D is perhaps TRBD1 or TRBD2 (6 bases each). Germline CDR1 is MNHNY and CDR2 is SVGAGI (reference sequence). The CDR3 is made up of 14 amino acids. Trimming took 5 bases from V and 4 from J, leaving 11 bases between them. CDR3 amino acids: CASSTQGGTGELFF. The DNA for the CDR3 is TGTGCCAGCAGTACACAGGGAGGCACCGGGGAGCTGTTTTTT.

The chain recombines TRBV27 with TRBJ2-1, with 8 bases matching TRBD2. The germline CDR1 and CDR2 sequences are MNHEY and SMNVEV (reference sequence). Losses at the gene ends were 11 bases for V and 5 bases for J; bases not matched to a gene: 8. CDR3 size: 13 residues. The CDR3 DNA reads TGTGCCTCGGGCCAGCGGGGGAACAATGAGCAGTTCTTC. It is translated as CASGQRGNNEQFF.

The J gene is TRBJ1-2, the V gene TRBV2; no reliable D call. The V gene's germline CDR1 is SNHLY and CDR2 FYNNEI. The ends were cut back, 1 base at V and 6 bases at J, with 30 bases in the middle. The CDR3 covers 20 residues. The CDR3 sequence: CASSEEVLRPKDTSHNGYTF. Written as DNA, the CDR3 is TGTGCCAGCAGTGAAGAGGTGTTACGCCCCAAAGACACCTCCCATAATGGCTACACCTTC.

The chain carries TRBV6-4 and TRBJ1-2, with D possibly being TRBD1 (5 bases). Germline V gene sequence: CDR1 MRHNA, CDR2 SNTAGT. This CDR3 has 14 residues. Trimming removed 4 bases at V and 0 bases at J, with 9 bases between. The CDR3 DNA reads as TGTGCCAGCAGTGCAGGGATCGCTAACTATGGCTACACCTTC. Translating it yields CASSAGIANYGYTF.

The genes are TRBV6-6 and TRBJ2-7, with TRBD2 as a possible D gene (6 bases). Germline V gives CDR1 MNHNY, CDR2 SVGAGI (reference sequence). The CDR3 consists of 14 residues. Trimming left V 5 bases short and J 0 bases short, with 11 bases between. This chain's CDR3 is CASSPTSTSYEQYF. The CDR3 DNA sequence: TGTGCCAGCAGTCCAACTAGCACCTCCTACGAGCAGTACTTC.

V is TRBV19 and J is TRBJ2-1; weak D call: TRBD2 (7 bases). The CDR3 extends over 15 amino acids. Between the trimmed V and J ends, which lost 6 bases and 7 bases, there was a span of 19 bases. Germline CDR1 LNHDA, CDR2 SQIVND (reference sequence). In DNA, the CDR3 is TGTGCCAGTAGCGAGGGAGGGGGGGGCGATAATGAGCAGTTCTTC. Translation gives CASSEGGGGDNEQFF. Full variable domain (outside the CDR3, taken from reference TRBV19 and TRBJ2-1): DGGITQSPKYLFRKEGQNVTLSCEQNLNHDAMYWYRQDPGQGLRLIYYSQIVNDFQKGDIAEGYSVSREKKESFPLTVTSAQKNPTAFYLCASSEGGGGDNEQFFGPGTRLTVL.

This clone has only one observation. This sequence joins TRBV3-1 (or the pseudogene TRBV3-2) and TRBJ1-2; 8 bases fit TRBD1. The length of the CDR3 is 14 residues. J gave up 5 bases and V 4 bases, and 6 bases lay outside the gene matches. Germline loops: CDR1 LGHDT, CDR2 YNNKEL (reference sequence). The CDR3 loop is CASSRTGSLYGYTF. The CDR3 DNA reads TGTGCCAGCAGCCGGACAGGGTCCCTTTATGGCTACACCTTC.

The genes are TRBV11-2 and TRBJ1-1; a weak D match, TRBD1 (5 bases). The CDR3 runs to 15 residues. V lost 5 bases to trimming and J lost 4 bases, with 17 bases between them. The germline CDR1 and CDR2 sequences are SGHAT and FQNNGV. The CDR3: CASSRLTSGSTEAFF. The CDR3 DNA reads as TGTGCCAGCAGCAGATTAACCTCAGGGAGCACTGAAGCTTTCTTT.

The chain combines TRBV4-2 with TRBJ2-3; 9 positions agree with TRBD2. Germline V gives CDR1 LGHNA, CDR2 YNFKEQ. Trimming removed 6 bases from V and 8 bases from J; junction bases left unmatched: 12. This CDR3 contains 15 residues. CDR3 coding DNA: TGTGCCAGCAGTCCTACTAGCGGGTGGCCGCGTACGCAGTATTTT. Protein sequence: CASSPTSGWPRTQYF.

CDR3 DNA sequence: TGTGCCAGCAGAAAGGGACAGGGGCTTCAGCCCCAGCATTTT. Amino acids: CASRKGQGLQPQHF. This chain joins TRBV2 and TRBJ1-5; 10 bases are shared with TRBD1. J gave up 6 bases and V 6 bases, and 5 bases lay outside the gene matches. The CDR3 has 14 amino acids. Germline V gene lookup returns CDR1 SNHLY and CDR2 FYNNEI.

The CDR3: CASNEQILYGYTF. CDR3 coding DNA: TGTGCCAGTAACGAGCAGATCCTCTATGGCTACACCTTC. This chain joins TRBV2 and TRBJ1-2; D ambiguous. Germline V gives CDR1 SNHLY, CDR2 FYNNEI. Trimming pared 9 bases from V and 4 bases from J, leaving 15 bases between. The CDR3 is 13 residues long.

This clone was observed once. The chain recombines TRBV2 with TRBJ2-7; the match to TRBD1 covers 8 bases. V lost 11 bases and J lost 9; bases outside the gene matches: 24. Germline V gene sequence: CDR1 SNHLY, CDR2 FYNNEI. This CDR3 spans 16 amino acids. CDR3 in DNA: TGTGCCGGGAAACCGGGACAGGCCAGATTTTCTACGGTGCAGTACTTC. It encodes CAGKPGQARFSTVQYF.

The chain has TRBV5-6 and TRBJ1-3; no clear D gene. The CDR3 totals 15 residues. With 2 bases removed from V and 0 bases from J, the gap between germline ends came to 9 bases. Germline CDR1 reads SGHDT; CDR2 reads YYEEEE. The CDR3 nucleotides read TGTGCCAGCAGCTTACCGGGCCTCTCTGGAAACACCATATATTTT. Translation gives CASSLPGLSGNTIYF.

The V gene is TRBV5-6, the J gene TRBJ2-7; D is possibly TRBD1 or TRBD2 (5 bases each). Germline loops: CDR1 SGHDT, CDR2 YYEEEE. Between the trimmed V and J ends, which lost 3 bases and 1 base, there was a span of 11 bases. This CDR3 has 14 residues. In nucleotides, the CDR3 is TGTGCCAGCAGCTCAGGGACGGATTCCTACGAGCAGTACTTC. Protein product: CASSSGTDSYEQYF.